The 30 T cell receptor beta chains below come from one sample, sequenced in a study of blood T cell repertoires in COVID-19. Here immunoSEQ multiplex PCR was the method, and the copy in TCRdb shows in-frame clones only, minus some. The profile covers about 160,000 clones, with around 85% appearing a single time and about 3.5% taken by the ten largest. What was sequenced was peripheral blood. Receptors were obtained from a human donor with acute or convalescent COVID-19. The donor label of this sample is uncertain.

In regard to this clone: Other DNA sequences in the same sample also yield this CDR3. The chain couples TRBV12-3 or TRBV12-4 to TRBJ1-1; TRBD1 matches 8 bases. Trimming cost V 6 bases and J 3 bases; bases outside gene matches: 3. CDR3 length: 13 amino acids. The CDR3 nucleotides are TGTGCCAGCAGATCGGACAGGGACACTGAAGCTTTCTTT. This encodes CASRSDRDTEAFF.

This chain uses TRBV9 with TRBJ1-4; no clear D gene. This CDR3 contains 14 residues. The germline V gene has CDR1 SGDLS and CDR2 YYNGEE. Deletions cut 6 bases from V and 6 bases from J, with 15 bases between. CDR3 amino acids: CASTLEAADEKLFF. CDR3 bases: TGTGCCAGCACCCTCGAGGCAGCCGATGAAAAACTGTTTTTT.

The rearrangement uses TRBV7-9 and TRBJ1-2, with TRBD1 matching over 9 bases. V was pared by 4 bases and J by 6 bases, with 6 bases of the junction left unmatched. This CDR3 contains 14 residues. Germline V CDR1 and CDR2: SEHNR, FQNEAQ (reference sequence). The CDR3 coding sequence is TGTGCCAGCAGCTCAACAGGGGGCGTTCATGGCTACACCTTC. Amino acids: CASSSTGGVHGYTF. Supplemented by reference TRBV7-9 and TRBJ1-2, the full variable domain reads DTGVSQNPRHKITKRGQNVTFRCDPISEHNRLYWYRQTLGQGPEFLTYFQNEAQLEKSRLLSDRFSAERPKGSFSTLEIQRTEQGDSAMYLCASSSTGGVHGYTFGSGTRLTVV.

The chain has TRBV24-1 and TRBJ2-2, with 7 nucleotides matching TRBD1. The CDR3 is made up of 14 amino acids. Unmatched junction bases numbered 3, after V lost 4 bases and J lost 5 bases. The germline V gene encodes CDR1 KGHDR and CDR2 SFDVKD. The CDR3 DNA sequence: TGTGCCACCAGTGAAGGGGGCTTGACCGGGGAGCTGTTTTTT. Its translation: CATSEGGLTGELFF.

CDR3 nucleotide sequence: TGTGCCAGCAGCTCCCTTTACGGACAGGGGGCGAACACCGGGGAGCTGTTTTTT. It yields the protein CASSSLYGQGANTGELFF. This rearrangement joins TRBV7-9 to TRBJ2-2, with 10 positions matching TRBD1. V trimming: 4 bases; J trimming: 0 bases; junction bases outside the gene matches: 8. The CDR3 is 18 amino acids. Germline V lookup: CDR1 SEHNR, CDR2 FQNEAQ (reference sequence).

The CDR3 DNA reads TGTGCCAGCAGCTACCAGGGGACAGAGAGCACAGATACGCAGTATTTT. Amino acids: CASSYQGTESTDTQYF. This chain joins TRBV11-3 and TRBJ2-3, with TRBD1 matching 7 bases. V trimming: 4 bases; J trimming: 0 bases; junction bases outside the gene matches: 7. The CDR3 is 16 residues long. Germline V gene data show CDR1 as SGHNT and CDR2 as YENEEA.

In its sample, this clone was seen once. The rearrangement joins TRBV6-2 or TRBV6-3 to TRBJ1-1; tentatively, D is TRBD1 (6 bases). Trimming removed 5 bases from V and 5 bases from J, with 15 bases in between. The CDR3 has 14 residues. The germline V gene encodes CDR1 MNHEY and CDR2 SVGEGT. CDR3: CASSPGGPETEAFF. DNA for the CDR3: TGTGCCAGCAGTCCCGGGGGGCCAGAGACTGAAGCTTTCTTT.

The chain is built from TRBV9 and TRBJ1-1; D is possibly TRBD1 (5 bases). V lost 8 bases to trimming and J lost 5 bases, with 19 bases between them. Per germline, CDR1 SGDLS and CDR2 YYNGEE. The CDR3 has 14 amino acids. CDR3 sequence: CASTPEGTGTEAFF. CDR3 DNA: TGTGCCAGTACCCCTGAAGGGACTGGTACTGAAGCTTTCTTT.

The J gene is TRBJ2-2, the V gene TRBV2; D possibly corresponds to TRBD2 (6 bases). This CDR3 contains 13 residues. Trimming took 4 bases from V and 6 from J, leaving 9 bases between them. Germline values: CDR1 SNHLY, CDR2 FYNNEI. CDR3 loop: CASSGTSSGELFF. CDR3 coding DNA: TGTGCCAGCAGTGGTACTAGCTCCGGGGAGCTGTTTTTT.

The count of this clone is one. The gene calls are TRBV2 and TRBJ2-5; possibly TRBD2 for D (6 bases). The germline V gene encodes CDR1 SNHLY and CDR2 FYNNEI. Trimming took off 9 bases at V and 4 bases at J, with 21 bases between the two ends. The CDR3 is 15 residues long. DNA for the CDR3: TGTGCCAGTCAATATAGCGGAATTCAGGCAGAGACCCAGTACTTC. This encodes CASQYSGIQAETQYF.

Here the CDR3 DNA reads TGTGCCAGCAGCCCTCCGGGGTCCAATGAGCAGTTCTTC. It codes for CASSPPGSNEQFF. V usage is TRBV7-2 and J usage is TRBJ2-1, with D possibly matching TRBD2 (5 bases). V was clipped by 5 bases and J by 6 bases, with 11 bases between them. The CDR3 spans 13 residues. The germline CDR1 and CDR2 sequences are SGHTA and FQGNSA.

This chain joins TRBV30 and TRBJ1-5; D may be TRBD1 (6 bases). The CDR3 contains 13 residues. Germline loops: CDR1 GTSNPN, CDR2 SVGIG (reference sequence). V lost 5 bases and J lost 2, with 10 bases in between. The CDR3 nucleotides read TGTGCCTGGGGGGACACCGGCAATCAGCCCCAGCATTTT. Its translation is CAWGDTGNQPQHF.

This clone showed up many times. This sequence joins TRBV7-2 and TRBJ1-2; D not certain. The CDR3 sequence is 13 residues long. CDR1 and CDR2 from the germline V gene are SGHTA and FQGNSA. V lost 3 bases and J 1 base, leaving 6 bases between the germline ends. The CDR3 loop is CASSFGINYGYTF. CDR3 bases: TGTGCCAGCAGCTTCGGGATTAACTATGGCTACACCTTC.

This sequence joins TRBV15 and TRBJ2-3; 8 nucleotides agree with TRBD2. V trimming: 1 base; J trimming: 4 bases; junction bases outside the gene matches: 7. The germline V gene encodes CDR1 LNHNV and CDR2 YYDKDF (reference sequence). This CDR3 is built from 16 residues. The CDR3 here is CATSRVAGGRADTQYF. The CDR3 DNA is TGTGCCACCAGCAGAGTTGCGGGGGGCCGGGCAGATACGCAGTATTTT. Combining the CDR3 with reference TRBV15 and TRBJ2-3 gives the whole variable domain DAMVIQNPRYQVTQFGKPVTLSCSQTLNHNVMYWYQQKSSQAPKLLFHYYDKDFNNEADTPDNFQSRRPNTSFCFLDIRSPGLGDTAMYLCATSRVAGGRADTQYFGPGTRLTVL.

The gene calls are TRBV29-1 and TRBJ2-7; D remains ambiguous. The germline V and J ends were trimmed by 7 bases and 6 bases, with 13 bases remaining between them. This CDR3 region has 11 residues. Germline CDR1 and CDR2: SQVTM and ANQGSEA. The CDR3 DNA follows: TGCAGCGCGGAGCGTGGAAGCGAGCAGTACTTC. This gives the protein CSAERGSEQYF.

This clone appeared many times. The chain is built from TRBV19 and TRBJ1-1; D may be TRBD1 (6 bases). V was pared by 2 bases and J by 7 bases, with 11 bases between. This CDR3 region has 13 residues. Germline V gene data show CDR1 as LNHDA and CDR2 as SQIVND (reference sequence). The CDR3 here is CASSIPGAGEAFF. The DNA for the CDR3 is TGTGCCAGTAGTATACCAGGGGCGGGTGAAGCTTTCTTT.

The CDR3 DNA sequence: TGCAGTGCTCGAAACTTAGAGACCCAGTACTTC. Translation gives CSARNLETQYF. This chain connects TRBV20-1 to TRBJ2-5; no reliable D call. This CDR3 comprises 11 residues. V was clipped by 5 bases and J by 4 bases, with 8 bases between them. Germline CDR1 is DFQATT and CDR2 is SNEGSKA (reference sequence).

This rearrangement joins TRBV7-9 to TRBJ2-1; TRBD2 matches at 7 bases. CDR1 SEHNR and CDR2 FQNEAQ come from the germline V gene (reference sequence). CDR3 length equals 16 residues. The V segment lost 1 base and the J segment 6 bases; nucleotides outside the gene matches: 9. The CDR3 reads CASSLVGGITSNEQFF. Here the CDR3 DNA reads TGTGCCAGCAGCTTAGTGGGGGGGATTACTTCCAATGAGCAGTTCTTC.

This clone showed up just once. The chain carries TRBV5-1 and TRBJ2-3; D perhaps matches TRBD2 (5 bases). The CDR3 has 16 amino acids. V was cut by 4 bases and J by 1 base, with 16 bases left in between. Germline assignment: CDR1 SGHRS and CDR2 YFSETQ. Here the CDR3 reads CASSTKTGRGTDTQYF. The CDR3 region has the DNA TGCGCCAGCAGCACAAAGACTGGGCGGGGCACAGATACGCAGTATTTT.

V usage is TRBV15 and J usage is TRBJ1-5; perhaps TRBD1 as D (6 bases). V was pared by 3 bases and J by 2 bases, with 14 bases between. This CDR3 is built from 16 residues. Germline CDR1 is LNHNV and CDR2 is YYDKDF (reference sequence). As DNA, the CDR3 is TGTGCCACCAGCAGTCCCTGGACAGATCGCAATCAGCCCCAGCATTTT. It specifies CATSSPWTDRNQPQHF.

CDR3 sequence (DNA): TGTGCCAGCAGTGAAAGTAGCGGGACTTACAATGAGCAGTTCTTC. This sequence encodes CASSESSGTYNEQFF. The rearrangement joins TRBV6-1 to TRBJ2-1; 8 nucleotides agree with TRBD2. From germline, CDR1 is MNHNS and CDR2 SASEGT. With V trimmed by 2 bases and J by 4 bases, 4 bases remained unmatched. The CDR3 runs to 15 residues.

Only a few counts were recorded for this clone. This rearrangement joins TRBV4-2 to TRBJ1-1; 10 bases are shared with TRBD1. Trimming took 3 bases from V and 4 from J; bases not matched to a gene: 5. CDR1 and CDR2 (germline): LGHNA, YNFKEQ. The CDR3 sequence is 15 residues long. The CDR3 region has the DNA TGTGCCAGCAGCCACCGCCGGACAGGGGGCACTGAAGCTTTCTTT. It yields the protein CASSHRRTGGTEAFF.

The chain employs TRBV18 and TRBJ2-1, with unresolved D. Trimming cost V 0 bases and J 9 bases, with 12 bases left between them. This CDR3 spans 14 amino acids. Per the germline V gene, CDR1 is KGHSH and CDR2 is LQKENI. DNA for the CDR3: TGTGCCAGCTCACCACCTCAGACACAAGGTGAGCAGTTCTTC. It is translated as CASSPPQTQGEQFF.

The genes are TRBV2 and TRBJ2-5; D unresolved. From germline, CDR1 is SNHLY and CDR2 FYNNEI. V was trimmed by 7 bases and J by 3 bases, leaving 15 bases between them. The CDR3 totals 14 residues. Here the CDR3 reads CASKLPPQEETQYF. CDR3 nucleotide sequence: TGTGCCAGCAAACTGCCCCCCCAAGAAGAGACCCAGTACTTC.

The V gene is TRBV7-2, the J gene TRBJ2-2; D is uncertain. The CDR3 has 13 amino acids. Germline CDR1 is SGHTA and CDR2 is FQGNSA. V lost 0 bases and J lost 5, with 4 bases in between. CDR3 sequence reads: CASSLAQTGELFF. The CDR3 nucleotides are TGTGCCAGCAGCTTAGCTCAAACCGGGGAGCTGTTTTTT.

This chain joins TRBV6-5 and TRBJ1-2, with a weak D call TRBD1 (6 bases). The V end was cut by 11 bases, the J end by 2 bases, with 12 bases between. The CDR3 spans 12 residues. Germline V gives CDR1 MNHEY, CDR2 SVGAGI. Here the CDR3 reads CAAIDRNYGYTF. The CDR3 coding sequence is TGTGCCGCAATCGACAGGAACTATGGCTACACCTTC.

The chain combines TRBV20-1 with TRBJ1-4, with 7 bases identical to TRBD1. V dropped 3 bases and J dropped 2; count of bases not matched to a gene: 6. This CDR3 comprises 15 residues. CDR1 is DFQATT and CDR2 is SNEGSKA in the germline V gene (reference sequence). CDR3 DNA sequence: TGCAGTGCTAGTAGGAGGGGGCCTACTAATGAAAAACTGTTTTTT. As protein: CSASRRGPTNEKLFF.

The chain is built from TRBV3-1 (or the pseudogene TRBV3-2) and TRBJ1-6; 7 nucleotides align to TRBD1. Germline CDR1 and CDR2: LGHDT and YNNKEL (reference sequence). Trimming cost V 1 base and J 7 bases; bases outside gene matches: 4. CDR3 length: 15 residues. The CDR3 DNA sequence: TGTGCCAGCAGCCAAGCAGGGGGAAGGAATTCACCCCTCCACTTT. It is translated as CASSQAGGRNSPLHF.

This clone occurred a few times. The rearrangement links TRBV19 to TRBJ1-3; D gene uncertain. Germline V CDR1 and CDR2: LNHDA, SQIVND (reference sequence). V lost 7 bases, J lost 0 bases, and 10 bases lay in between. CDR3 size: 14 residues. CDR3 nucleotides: TGTGCCAGTACTTCGTCCTTCTCTGGAAACACCATATATTTT. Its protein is CASTSSFSGNTIYF.

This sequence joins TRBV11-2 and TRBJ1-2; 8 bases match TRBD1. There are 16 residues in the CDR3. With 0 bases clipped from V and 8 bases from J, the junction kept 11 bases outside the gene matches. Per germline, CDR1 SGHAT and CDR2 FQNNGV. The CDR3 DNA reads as TGTGCCAGCAGCTTAGATCTGGCCCAGGGGGCTCGGGGCTACACCTTC. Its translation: CASSLDLAQGARGYTF.